This T cell receptor beta chain comes out of a study of CD8 T cells in Susac syndrome. The T cells that were sequenced for TCR beta were CD8+ and CD4+ cells from blood. The patients who served as multiple sclerosis controls were treatment-naive and had stable or active relapsing-remitting disease that fulfilled the revised McDonald criteria. Trimming took 3 bases from V and 7 from J, leaving 13 bases between them. The CDR3 is 13 amino acids. Germline assignment: CDR1 SGHAT and CDR2 FQNNGV. cDNA came from about 0.5 to 1 ug RNA primed by random hexamers. Amplification of TCR beta CDR3 spanned 54 Vbeta and 13 Jbeta via immunoSEQ multiplex PCR. TCRdb redid the calling of the immunoSEQ multiplex PCR reads with MiXCR, one entry per CDR3 protein. The profile shows approximately 80,000 distinct CDR3 sequences, 91% of them singletons.

Material: CD8+ T cells from PBMCs. The chain uses TRBV11-2 and TRBJ2-7; D remains ambiguous. The source of this sequence is a human donor with multiple sclerosis. The CDR3 sequence: CASSFAAKREQYF. The CDR3, as DNA: TGTGCCAGCAGCTTTGCTGCGAAAAGGGAGCAGTACTTC.